This is a list of T cell receptor beta chains from one sample in a study of OX40 agonist ivuxolimab in advanced cancers. Clones were sequenced by immunoSEQ multiplex PCR, and TCRdb holds only the in-frame ones, with some missing. The table records tens of thousands of clones, over 75% of them present only once. The source was CD4+ or CD8+ T cells sorted from blood, collected in a trial of the OX40 agonist ivuxolimab. The source of these receptors is an adult with an advanced solid tumor such as melanoma, head and neck, liver or kidney cancer. Each CDR3 is given with its conserved first and last residue. The order of the fields is clone size, CDR3 length, D gene, V gene, J gene, CDR3 protein, CDR3 DNA. The D gene is left open where the match is weak. Clone size is shown for a subset of rows, as once, few, many or a class of expanded clone.

size: -; length: 16; D: TRBD2; V: TRBV18; J: TRBJ2-3; CDR3: CASSPEASGATGTQYF; DNA: TGTGCCAGCTCACCGGAGGCTAGCGGCGCCACCGGTACGCAGTATTTT
size: -; length: 14; D: TRBD2; V: TRBV6-5; J: TRBJ2-7; CDR3: CASRGTTRTYEQYF; DNA: TGTGCCAGCAGGGGGACTACGCGAACCTACGAGCAGTACTTC
size: -; length: 13; D: TRBD2; V: TRBV2; J: TRBJ2-5; CDR3: CASKGRVSETQYF; DNA: TGTGCCAGCAAAGGGAGGGTTAGTGAGACCCAGTACTTC
size: once; length: 15; D: -; V: TRBV19; J: TRBJ2-7; CDR3: CASSSGQAGVYEQYF; DNA: TGTGCCAGTAGTTCGGGACAGGCGGGAGTTTACGAGCAGTACTTC
size: once; length: 15; D: -; V: TRBV25-1; J: TRBJ1-3; CDR3: CASSVLGGSGNTIYF; DNA: TGTGCCAGCAGTGTGTTAGGGGGCTCTGGAAACACCATATATTTT
size: -; length: 15; D: TRBD1; V: TRBV5-6; J: TRBJ1-5; CDR3: CASTIQGAVNQPQHF; DNA: TGTGCCAGCACCATACAGGGGGCGGTGAATCAGCCCCAGCATTTT
size: medium-sized; length: 17; D: -; V: TRBV15; J: TRBJ1-5; CDR3: CATSRDLGGSGNQPQHF; DNA: TGTGCCACCAGCAGAGATCTCGGGGGCTCGGGCAATCAGCCCCAGCATTTT
size: few; length: 15; D: -; V: TRBV6-5; J: TRBJ2-7; CDR3: CASSYSWTSVYEQYF; DNA: TGTGCCAGCAGTTACTCATGGACAAGCGTTTACGAGCAGTACTTC
size: -; length: 13; D: -; V: TRBV5-4; J: TRBJ2-1; CDR3: CASSFDRRDEQFF; DNA: TGTGCCAGCAGCTTCGATCGACGGGATGAGCAGTTCTTC
size: -; length: 13; D: -; V: TRBV2; J: TRBJ1-1; CDR3: CASSGTANTEAFF; DNA: TGTGCCAGCAGTGGGACGGCGAACACTGAAGCTTTCTTT
size: -; length: 15; D: -; V: TRBV7-2; J: TRBJ2-3; CDR3: CASSRDSRGIDTQYF; DNA: TGTGCCAGCAGCCGGGACAGTCGGGGGATAGATACGCAGTATTTT
size: -; length: 14; D: -; V: TRBV30; J: TRBJ2-7; CDR3: CAWSEGWGSYEQYF; DNA: TGTGCCTGGAGTGAGGGGTGGGGGAGCTACGAGCAGTACTTC
size: -; length: 11; D: -; V: TRBV20-1; J: TRBJ2-1; CDR3: CSARVLNEQFF; DNA: TGCAGTGCTAGAGTTCTGAATGAGCAGTTCTTC
size: -; length: 16; D: TRBD2; V: TRBV7-8; J: TRBJ2-6; CDR3: CAGGTSGSPGANVLTF; DNA: TGTGCCGGGGGGACTAGCGGGTCCCCTGGGGCCAACGTCCTGACTTTC
size: -; length: 13; D: -; V: TRBV28; J: TRBJ1-1; CDR3: CASTLGQGWGAFF; DNA: TGTGCCAGCACCCTAGGGCAGGGATGGGGAGCTTTCTTT
size: -; length: 17; D: TRBD2; V: TRBV27; J: TRBJ2-4; CDR3: CASRPGTSGSIQNIQYF; DNA: TGTGCCAGCAGGCCCGGGACTAGCGGGAGTATTCAAAACATTCAGTACTTC
size: -; length: 15; D: -; V: TRBV14; J: TRBJ2-2; CDR3: CASSPGPRNTGELFF; DNA: TGTGCCAGCAGCCCGGGACCAAGGAACACCGGGGAGCTGTTTTTT
size: -; length: 12; D: -; V: TRBV28; J: TRBJ1-2; CDR3: CASSFDNYGYTF; DNA: TGTGCCAGCAGTTTCGATAACTATGGCTACACCTTC
size: once; length: 13; D: TRBD1; V: TRBV6-5; J: TRBJ1-5; CDR3: CASKTGLDQPQHF; DNA: TGTGCCAGCAAGACAGGGTTGGATCAGCCCCAGCATTTT
size: -; length: 16; D: TRBD1; V: TRBV27; J: TRBJ1-2; CDR3: CASSLRMQGGGYGYTF; DNA: TGTGCCAGCAGTTTGAGAATGCAAGGGGGCGGCTATGGCTACACCTTC
size: -; length: 18; D: -; V: TRBV29-1; J: TRBJ2-6; CDR3: CSVEDGGAWGSGANVLTF; DNA: TGCAGCGTTGAAGATGGTGGGGCGTGGGGAAGTGGGGCCAACGTCCTGACTTTC
size: few; length: 14; D: TRBD1; V: TRBV6-1; J: TRBJ2-7; CDR3: CASSFPGQGYEQYF; DNA: TGTGCCAGCAGCTTTCCGGGACAGGGATACGAGCAGTACTTC
size: -; length: 15; D: -; V: TRBV11-2; J: TRBJ1-1; CDR3: CASSLAGTFNTEAFF; DNA: TGTGCCAGCAGCTTAGCCGGGACTTTTAACACTGAAGCTTTCTTT
size: -; length: 13; D: -; V: TRBV6-5; J: TRBJ2-5; CDR3: CASSSLPVETQYF; DNA: TGTGCCAGCAGTTCCCTTCCCGTGGAGACCCAGTACTTC
size: -; length: 12; D: -; V: TRBV27; J: TRBJ2-7; CDR3: CASSFPPGEQYF; DNA: TGTGCCAGCAGTTTCCCACCGGGGGAGCAGTACTTC
size: -; length: 15; D: -; V: TRBV5-4; J: TRBJ2-5; CDR3: CASSPRGEGGETQYF; DNA: TGTGCCAGCAGCCCCCGGGGGGAAGGGGGAGAGACCCAGTACTTC
size: -; length: 16; D: TRBD1; V: TRBV15; J: TRBJ1-4; CDR3: CATSREQGATNEKLFF; DNA: TGTGCCACCAGCAGAGAACAGGGGGCAACTAATGAAAAACTGTTTTTT
size: -; length: 14; D: -; V: TRBV2; J: TRBJ2-2; CDR3: CASMMDSVTGELFF; DNA: TGTGCCAGCATGATGGACAGTGTCACCGGGGAGCTGTTTTTT
size: -; length: 13; D: -; V: TRBV5-1; J: TRBJ2-1; CDR3: CASSLEATNEQFF; DNA: TGCGCCAGCAGCTTGGAAGCGACCAATGAGCAGTTCTTC
size: -; length: 14; D: -; V: TRBV11-3; J: TRBJ2-5; CDR3: CASSLGGYGETQYF; DNA: TGTGCCAGCAGCTTAGGAGGATACGGAGAGACCCAGTACTTC
size: -; length: 15; D: TRBD1; V: TRBV28; J: TRBJ1-4; CDR3: CASSFFQGAKEKLFF; DNA: TGTGCCAGCAGTTTCTTTCAGGGGGCGAAAGAAAAACTGTTTTTT
size: -; length: 12; D: -; V: TRBV5-1; J: TRBJ2-2; CDR3: CASSVLYGELFF; DNA: TGCGCCAGCAGCGTCCTCTACGGGGAGCTGTTTTTT
size: -; length: 16; D: TRBD2; V: TRBV5-1; J: TRBJ2-3; CDR3: CASSLFGGGPSDTQYF; DNA: TGCGCCAGCAGCTTGTTTGGGGGAGGGCCTTCAGATACGCAGTATTTT
size: -; length: 13; D: TRBD2; V: TRBV7-2; J: TRBJ2-4; CDR3: CASSLSGTNIQYF; DNA: TGTGCCAGCAGCTTAAGCGGGACAAACATTCAGTACTTC
size: -; length: 16; D: -; V: TRBV27; J: TRBJ1-2; CDR3: CASSTLFTGIAYGYTF; DNA: TGTGCCAGCAGTACACTCTTTACAGGGATCGCCTATGGCTACACCTTC
size: -; length: 16; D: TRBD2; V: TRBV7-6; J: TRBJ2-2; CDR3: CASSLAGGSNTGELFF; DNA: TGTGCCAGCAGCCTAGCGGGAGGATCGAACACCGGGGAGCTGTTTTTT
size: -; length: 15; D: TRBD2; V: TRBV2; J: TRBJ2-1; CDR3: CASSEPGLGYNEQFF; DNA: TGTGCCAGCAGTGAACCGGGACTAGGCTACAATGAGCAGTTCTTC
size: -; length: 13; D: -; V: TRBV7-2; J: TRBJ1-6; CDR3: CASSASLNSPLHF; DNA: TGTGCCAGCAGCGCAAGCCTTAATTCACCCCTCCACTTT
size: -; length: 15; D: -; V: TRBV25-1; J: TRBJ1-1; CDR3: CASSDPNTGRPEAFF; DNA: TGTGCCAGCAGTGACCCCAATACAGGGAGGCCTGAAGCTTTCTTT
size: -; length: 13; D: -; V: TRBV6-5; J: TRBJ2-5; CDR3: CASRKVEMETQYF; DNA: TGTGCCAGCCGAAAGGTGGAGATGGAGACCCAGTACTTC
size: few; length: 16; D: TRBD2; V: TRBV5-4; J: TRBJ2-5; CDR3: CASSSSGTSGGLTQYF; DNA: TGTGCCAGCAGCTCATCCGGGACTAGCGGGGGGTTGACCCAGTACTTC
size: few; length: 16; D: -; V: TRBV19; J: TRBJ2-3; CDR3: CASSIEGSGYTDTQYF; DNA: TGTGCCAGTAGTATAGAGGGTAGCGGCTACACAGATACGCAGTATTTT
size: -; length: 14; D: -; V: TRBV11-2; J: TRBJ2-3; CDR3: CASSQEAVADTQYF; DNA: TGTGCCAGCAGCCAAGAGGCCGTGGCAGATACGCAGTATTTT
size: -; length: 13; D: -; V: TRBV6-1; J: TRBJ1-2; CDR3: CASSDRGSGGYTF; DNA: TGTGCCAGCAGTGATCGGGGTTCTGGTGGCTACACCTTC
size: -; length: 14; D: -; V: TRBV5-4; J: TRBJ1-5; CDR3: CASSLVRVGQPQHF; DNA: TGTGCCAGCAGCTTGGTTAGGGTAGGTCAGCCCCAGCATTTT
size: -; length: 14; D: TRBD1; V: TRBV9; J: TRBJ1-2; CDR3: CASSADRGGYGYTF; DNA: TGTGCCAGCAGCGCCGACAGGGGAGGCTATGGCTACACCTTC
size: -; length: 16; D: TRBD1; V: TRBV28; J: TRBJ2-7; CDR3: CASSLYRQGFPYEQYF; DNA: TGTGCCAGCAGTTTATACCGACAGGGTTTCCCCTACGAGCAGTACTTC
size: few; length: 15; D: -; V: TRBV5-1; J: TRBJ1-2; CDR3: CASSRGTPDEYGYTF; DNA: TGCGCCAGCAGCCGCGGGACCCCGGACGAATATGGCTACACCTTC
size: -; length: 15; D: -; V: TRBV7-2; J: TRBJ2-5; CDR3: CASSLEVARRETQYF; DNA: TGTGCCAGCAGCTTAGAGGTGGCTAGACGAGAGACCCAGTACTTC
size: -; length: 15; D: TRBD2; V: TRBV6-1; J: TRBJ2-3; CDR3: CASSELLANTDTQYF; DNA: TGTGCCAGCAGTGAACTACTAGCGAACACAGATACGCAGTATTTT
size: -; length: 16; D: -; V: TRBV6-1; J: TRBJ2-7; CDR3: CASSAGPQGMWDEQYF; DNA: TGTGCCAGCAGTGCAGGACCTCAGGGGATGTGGGACGAGCAGTACTTC
size: -; length: 18; D: TRBD1; V: TRBV28; J: TRBJ2-6; CDR3: CASSPPGQEVSGANVLTF; DNA: TGTGCCAGCAGTCCTCCGGGACAGGAAGTCTCTGGGGCCAACGTCCTGACTTTC
size: -; length: 14; D: TRBD2; V: TRBV6-5; J: TRBJ2-7; CDR3: CASSYGLAGYEQYF; DNA: TGTGCCAGCAGTTACGGACTAGCGGGATACGAGCAGTACTTC
size: -; length: 13; D: TRBD1; V: TRBV7-2; J: TRBJ2-5; CDR3: CASSLNRGETQYF; DNA: TGTGCCAGCAGCCTAAACAGGGGCGAGACCCAGTACTTC